This TCR beta chain was profiled in a study of TIL therapy for anti-PD-1-resistant metastatic lung cancer. Study summary: Patients then received nivolumab; progressors got lymphodepletion, TIL and IL-2. Median tumor PD-L1 proportion score was approximately 6.3%.

The libraries were made with immunoSEQ v3. Only in-frame clones appear in the TCRdb table, and some are missing; sequencing was by immunoSEQ multiplex PCR. Of fewer than 65,000 clones in the sample, 80% to 90% were seen once. The time point: pre-treatment sample, taken before nivolumab and TIL therapy. V lost 4 bases and J lost 0; bases outside the gene matches: 7. From germline, CDR1 is SGDLS and CDR2 YYNGEE. This CDR3 has 16 amino acids. This clone has a handful of counts. What it binds is unknown. Study-level results: This highly selected cohort may not generalize to typical lung cancer patients.

The chain links TRBV9 to TRBJ2-1, with TRBD1 matching 7 bases. The sample here was blood, taken at baseline. This receptor was taken from a person aged 25-79 years with non-small cell lung cancer. The CDR3 coding sequence is TGTGCCAGCAGCCCCCGACAGGGAAGCTCCTACAATGAGCAGTTCTTC. It is translated as CASSPRQGSSYNEQFF.